This T cell receptor (beta chain) was captured in a study of blood T cell repertoires in COVID-19 (dated by TCRdb to about 2020). Regarding the research as a whole: Samples from collaborators originated in the United States, Italy and Spain and spanned both the acute and convalescent phases of COVID-19. HLA class I and class II types, where available, came from metadata supplied by the sample provider rather than from assay-based typing. The repertoires were released in a freely available public database meant as a resource for research on the immune response to SARS-CoV-2. The dataset comprised deeply sampled blood TCRbeta repertoires from subjects exposed to, actively infected with, or recovered from COVID-19. The prospective study material was composed of cDNA or gDNA derived from T cells, B-cell-depleted T cells, or PBMCs. The samples were drawn from two sources: the first 160 participants of the ongoing ImmuneRACE study, and 1,254 subjects contributed by 6 global collaborators. A de-identified subject ID, COVID-19 status, age in years and sex were almost always included in the sample metadata. Results the study describes overall, beyond this receptor: The amount of clinical and demographic metadata varied by source and participant and was provided uncurated.

In the prospective study, participants were 18 to 89 years old, resided in under 30 geographic areas of the United States, and were enrolled through a virtual design. Cohort assignment in the prospective study relied on participant-reported clinical history from a screening survey and a study questionnaire. Exposed participants had been in contact with someone with a PCR-confirmed or clinician-diagnosed COVID-19 case within 2 weeks of study entry. In the prospective study, mobile phlebotomists collected whole blood, serum and a nasopharyngeal or oropharyngeal swab from each participant. Additional blood draws and questionnaires over an approximately two-month period could optionally be provided by prospective study participants. Blood samples from the prospective study were shipped frozen or at room temperature prior to DNA extraction. V gives up 6 bases and J gives up 6 bases, and the segment between their germline ends measures 11 bases. Taken from cysteine to phenylalanine, the CDR3 has 12 residues. Of all the DNA, just the CDR3 is kept, 36 bases in frame from base 1. The germline V gene sets CDR1 to MNHEY and CDR2 to SVGAGI.

TCRbeta CDR3 regions were amplified from genomic DNA using the immunoSEQ Assay, a bias-controlled multiplex PCR. Turning to the authors' computational methods: The number of nucleated cells in each sample was estimated from the amplification of reference gene primers within the assay. To quantify the absolute abundance of each unique TCRbeta CDR3 rearrangement, sequence reads were collapsed and filtered. Productive Simpson clonality was computed per sample as the square root of Simpson's diversity index over productive rearrangements. In its TCRdb copy, this immuneACCESS table keeps in-frame sequences only and misses some clones. Where compared with another copy, unresolved V genes explain less than half of these, and the others have no known cause. D and trimming were read from the DNA, whereas the V and J calls and clone size are those reported in that table. Counted in this sample were around 160,000 clones; over 80% of them appeared once. Less than 6% of the sample goes to the ten largest clones.

As for this clone: It lacks a known antigen. Nothing much larger sits one base from this clone, and base qualities are not available.

This sequence uses TRBV6-5 and TRBJ2-5, with a tentative D gene TRBD2 over 6 matching bases. This clonotype was sampled from a woman aged 50 to 60 who had been exposed to COVID-19. Input material: PBMCs or T cells enriched from blood (not recorded which). The CDR3 reads CASRDGGQTQYF. The nucleotide sequence reads TGTGCCAGCAGGGACGGGGGACAGACCCAGTACTTC.